This TCR beta chain was retrieved from a study of post-analysis software for immune sequencing data. The CDR3 loop spans 12 amino acids. Trimming removed 10 bases at V and 5 bases at J, with 14 bases between. General study points: A significant reduction in normalized Chao1 diversity was observed in multiple sclerosis patients versus controls. Five TRBV segments, including TRBV5-6, TRBV5-1 and TRBV20-1, were more frequent in patients than controls.

Regarding this clonotype: Its antigen remains unidentified.

The TCR beta cDNA libraries carried unique molecular identifiers. One entry per CDR3 protein, called by TCRdb with MiXCR from the PCR reads. The data hold approximately 570,000 distinct CDR3 sequences, with 44% observed a single time. The sample comprised blood. The clonotype was recovered from a girl aged 5 to 17 with multiple sclerosis. V usage is TRBV12-3 or TRBV12-4 and J usage is TRBJ2-5; possibly TRBD2 for D (6 bases). The CDR3 nucleotides read TGTGCCACCAAAAGGGGAGGTGAGACCCAGTACTTC. This encodes CATKRGGETQYF.